This T cell receptor beta chain was identified in a study of HIV-infected patients and healthy controls. Trimming pared 4 bases from V and 0 bases from J, leaving 18 bases between. Per the germline V gene, CDR1 is SEHNR and CDR2 is FQNEAQ (reference sequence). This CDR3 has 17 amino acids. Judged by abundance, this clonotype is large (0.1 to 1%). Its antigen is as yet unknown. This beta chain appears as a stray read in a library generated for alpha chains; its size is not informative. Reverse transcription used about 500 ng RNA and constant-region primers for alpha and beta. Each of the alpha and beta chains got its own library through chain-specific third strand synthesis with indices. All rearrangements within a chain used one primer pair; cDNA molecules carried barcodes. Using its own MiXCR run on the 5' RACE reads, TCRdb lists one record per CDR3 protein. The repertoire consists of some 640 distinct CDR3 sequences, with 60% to 75% occurring once and the leading ten covering 20% to 30%.

Whole blood was used without fractionation, so all unsorted peripheral T cells were included. Enrolled donors were untreated HIV-infected adults about to begin antiretroviral therapy. Study-level findings and limits: MAIT alpha-chain CDR3s were frequent in healthy controls, depleted in HIV+.

The rearrangement uses TRBV7-9 and TRBJ1-1, with a tentative D call TRBD1 (5 bases). This TCR was sampled from an adult with HIV infection. The sample here was blood, taken before antiretroviral therapy. CDR3 amino acids: CASSSHDWGGMNTEAFF. CDR3 DNA: TGTGCCAGCAGCTCCCATGATTGGGGGGGAATGAACACTGAAGCTTTCTTT.